The 26 T cell receptor beta chains given below trace back to one sample, sequenced in a study of blood T cell repertoires in COVID-19. The data were produced by immunoSEQ multiplex PCR, yet TCRdb's version contains in-frame clones alone and is incomplete. Among a few hundred thousand clones, approximately 87% were seen once, and the ten largest hold less than 2%. Material: PBMCs or T cells enriched from blood (not recorded which). These receptors came from a woman aged 40 to 50 who had recovered from COVID-19.

This chain connects TRBV4-1 to TRBJ2-1; D gene uncertain. Germline CDR1 reads MGHRA; CDR2 reads YSYEKL. This CDR3 spans 15 amino acids. Trimming removed 0 bases from V and 9 bases from J, with 15 bases in between. CDR3 nucleotides: TGCGCCAGCAGCCAAGATCAAGGAGTAGCTCGTGAGCAGTTCTTC. It is translated as CASSQDQGVAREQFF.

A remark on this clone: The sample holds other DNA sequences that translate to the same CDR3. The chain has TRBV7-6 and TRBJ1-1; D perhaps matches TRBD1 (5 bases). The V gene lost 0 bases and the J gene lost 0 bases, with 8 bases spanning the gap. From germline, CDR1 is SGHVS and CDR2 FNYEAQ. The CDR3 runs to 15 residues. This CDR3 is CASSLAQGMNTEAFF. The CDR3 nucleotides read TGTGCCAGCAGCTTAGCGCAGGGCATGAACACTGAAGCTTTCTTT.

This clone was found a few times. The genes are TRBV5-6 and TRBJ1-1, with 8 bases that match TRBD1. The junction had 3 bases not matched to a gene; V was cut back by 2 bases and J by 3 bases. Germline V gene lookup returns CDR1 SGHDT and CDR2 YYEEEE. This CDR3 has 14 amino acids. The chain's CDR3 is CASSFGQGDTEAFF. DNA of the CDR3: TGTGCCAGCAGCTTCGGACAGGGCGACACTGAAGCTTTCTTT.

The V gene is TRBV4-3, the J gene TRBJ2-3, with 9 bases identical to TRBD1. Per the germline V gene, CDR1 is LGHNA and CDR2 is YSLEER. J was trimmed by 4 bases and V by 4 bases; bases with no gene match: 9. This CDR3 is 16 amino acids long. The CDR3 nucleotides are TGCGCCAGCAGCCTTTCCGGAGGACAGGGGTCAGATACGCAGTATTTT. Encoded protein: CASSLSGGQGSDTQYF.

This chain uses TRBV9 with TRBJ1-1; D may be TRBD1 (6 bases). Looked up from germline, CDR1 is SGDLS and CDR2 is YYNGEE. The germline V and J ends were trimmed by 4 bases and 6 bases, with 13 bases remaining between them. This CDR3 comprises 13 residues. The CDR3 region is CASSPTGRAEAFF. The CDR3, as DNA: TGTGCCAGCAGCCCGACAGGTCGAGCTGAAGCTTTCTTT. Full variable domain (remainder filled in from reference TRBV9 and TRBJ1-1): DSGVTQTPKHLITATGQRVTLRCSPRSGDLSVYWYQQSLDQGLQFLIQYYNGEERAKGNILERFSAQQFPDLHSELNLSSLELGDSALYFCASSPTGRAEAFFGQGTRLTVV.

The rearrangement links TRBV3-1 (or the pseudogene TRBV3-2) to TRBJ1-1, with no clear D. This CDR3 contains 17 residues. Looked up from germline, CDR1 is LGHDT and CDR2 is YNNKEL (reference sequence). V dropped 3 bases and J dropped 3 bases, with 20 bases sitting between them. The CDR3: CASSQVPDTGKDTEAFF. The CDR3 region has the DNA TGTGCCAGCAGCCAGGTTCCTGACACCGGGAAGGACACTGAAGCTTTCTTT.

CDR3 bases: TGTGCTAGTGGTTTGGTAGCGGGAGGGCCCTACGAGCAGTACTTC. This translates into CASGLVAGGPYEQYF. The V and J genes are TRBV12-5 and TRBJ2-7; 10 bases are a match to TRBD2. Germline V gene sequence: CDR1 LGHNT, CDR2 FRNRAP. V dropped 0 bases and J dropped 2; count of bases not matched to a gene: 1. This CDR3 has 15 residues.

The chain employs TRBV6-5 and TRBJ1-2; 9 nucleotides agree with TRBD1. Germline V CDR1 and CDR2: MNHEY, SVGAGI. The CDR3 contains 14 residues. The junction had 9 bases not matched to a gene; V was cut back by 5 bases and J by 8 bases. The CDR3 region has the DNA TGTGCCAGCAGTCGGGACAGGGATAGGAGAGGCTACACCTTC. Translating gives CASSRDRDRRGYTF.

This clone has just a few counts. The chain links TRBV7-2 to TRBJ2-1; a weak D match, TRBD2 (6 bases). The CDR3 totals 12 residues. The germline V gene encodes CDR1 SGHTA and CDR2 FQGNSA. Deletions cut 5 bases from V and 10 bases from J, with 12 bases between. The CDR3 nucleotides read TGTGCCAGCAGCAGGGACTTGGCGGAGCAGTTCTTC. Amino acid sequence: CASSRDLAEQFF.

About this clone: Other nucleotide sequences in the sample specify the same CDR3. The chain carries TRBV5-1 and TRBJ1-1; no reliable D call. Germline-derived CDR1 and CDR2 are SGHRS and YFSETQ. Trimming took off 2 bases at V and 0 bases at J, with 5 bases between the two ends. This CDR3 region has 13 residues. The CDR3 DNA reads as TGCGCCAGCAGCTTAACAGTGAACACTGAAGCTTTCTTT. Translated: CASSLTVNTEAFF.

The genes are TRBV7-8 and TRBJ2-7, with a weak D call TRBD2 (5 bases). This CDR3 is 15 amino acids long. Germline V gene sequence: CDR1 SGHVS, CDR2 FQNEAQ. V dropped 7 bases and J dropped 7 bases, with 23 bases sitting between them. The CDR3 spells CASNPNVGGIGEQYF. CDR3 bases: TGTGCCAGCAACCCCAACGTAGGAGGAATTGGTGAGCAGTACTTC.

The chain links TRBV2 to TRBJ1-3; D gene ambiguous. This CDR3 spans 16 amino acids. V shed 4 bases and J shed 0 bases, with 13 bases lying between them. From germline, CDR1 is SNHLY and CDR2 FYNNEI. This CDR3 reads CASSAQGGISGNTIYF. The DNA for the CDR3 is TGTGCCAGCAGTGCACAAGGCGGGATCTCTGGAAACACCATATATTTT.

The chain carries TRBV27 and TRBJ1-2; D gene unclear. This CDR3 comprises 14 residues. V gave up 3 bases and J gave up 10 bases, with 18 bases separating them. Germline CDR1 is MNHEY and CDR2 is SMNVEV (reference sequence). CDR3 residues: CASSFKIHSYLYTF. CDR3 nucleotides: TGTGCCAGCAGTTTTAAGATCCACTCCTATCTCTACACCTTC.

This chain links TRBV18 with TRBJ1-2; TRBD1 is a possible D gene (6 bases). CDR1 is KGHSH, CDR2 LQKENI, per germline. Trimming stripped 3 bases from V and 3 bases from J, with 11 bases between. The CDR3 is made up of 14 amino acids. The DNA for the CDR3 is TGTGCCAGCTCACCTGCCGCAGGGGACTATGGCTACACCTTC. This gives the protein CASSPAAGDYGYTF.

The genes are TRBV24-1 and TRBJ2-7; 7 nucleotides line up with TRBD2. The germline V gene has CDR1 KGHDR and CDR2 SFDVKD. CDR3 size: 16 residues. Trimming at V came to 5 bases and at J to 3 bases, leaving 12 bases not matched to a gene. The CDR3: CATSGFAGEGNYEQYF. The DNA for the CDR3 is TGTGCCACCAGTGGGTTTGCGGGAGAGGGGAACTACGAGCAGTACTTC.

The chain links TRBV7-2 to TRBJ2-1; D is undetermined. The CDR3 runs to 13 residues. Germline V gene data show CDR1 as SGHTA and CDR2 as FQGNSA. V was pared by 1 base and J by 6 bases, with 7 bases between. CDR3 coding DNA: TGTGCCAGCAGCTTAGGGCCCCCCAATGAGCAGTTCTTC. This encodes CASSLGPPNEQFF.

This chain joins TRBV12-5 and TRBJ2-6; possible D gene TRBD1, 9 bases. The CDR3 has 20 residues. The germline V gene encodes CDR1 LGHNT and CDR2 FRNRAP. V was pared by 0 bases and J by 2 bases, with 20 bases between. The chain's CDR3 is CASGLVVPGQGLAGANVLTF. CDR3 DNA sequence: TGTGCTAGTGGTTTGGTCGTACCGGGACAGGGACTAGCTGGGGCCAACGTCCTGACTTTC.

J is TRBJ2-7 and V is TRBV14; D perhaps matches TRBD2 (5 bases). The V end was cut by 0 bases, the J end by 3 bases, with 12 bases between. CDR3 length: 15 residues. Per germline, CDR1 SGHDN and CDR2 FVKESK. CDR3 protein: CASSQEATTGYEQYF. For the CDR3, the DNA is TGTGCCAGCAGCCAAGAGGCGACTACGGGCTACGAGCAGTACTTC.

The CDR3 reads CASSLTQGGYTF. In DNA form, the CDR3 reads TGTGCCAGCAGTTTGACTCAGGGTGGCTACACCTTC. The chain employs TRBV12-3 or TRBV12-4 and TRBJ1-2; perhaps TRBD1 as D (5 bases). The CDR3 runs to 12 residues. The germline V and J ends were trimmed by 3 bases and 7 bases, with 9 bases remaining between them.

The rearrangement links TRBV13 to TRBJ1-1; no clear D gene. The CDR3 is 13 amino acids. Germline CDR1 PRHDT, CDR2 FYEKMQ (reference sequence). V lost 3 bases and J 5 bases, leaving 10 bases between the germline ends. CDR3 DNA: TGTGCCAGCAGCTTTGGAGCGGGTACTGAAGCTTTCTTT. Amino acids: CASSFGAGTEAFF.

The V gene is TRBV11-2, the J gene TRBJ2-7; 8 bases are a match to TRBD2. The CDR3 covers 15 residues. Germline V gives CDR1 SGHAT, CDR2 FQNNGV. Trimming took 6 bases from V and 0 from J; bases not matched to a gene: 7. CDR3 in DNA: TGTGCCAGCAGGCGTATCCTAGCGGGCTCCTACGAGCAGTACTTC. This translates into CASRRILAGSYEQYF.

To note about this clone: The same CDR3 is also encoded by other DNA sequences in this sample. The chain combines TRBV7-2 with TRBJ1-1; weak D call: TRBD1 (6 bases). In germline, CDR1 is SGHTA, CDR2 FQGNSA. The CDR3 is made up of 14 amino acids. Trimming shortened V by 2 bases and J by 2 bases, and 9 bases separated the two germline ends. This CDR3 reads CASSLRTANTEAFF. The DNA of the CDR3 is TGTGCCAGCAGCTTACGGACAGCTAACACTGAAGCTTTCTTT.

This clone was seen just once. The V gene is TRBV10-3, the J gene TRBJ1-2; 9 bases map to TRBD1. The V gene end was trimmed by 9 bases and the J gene end by 4 bases; junction bases not matched to a gene: 9. This CDR3 is 14 amino acids long. Germline CDR1 ENHRY, CDR2 SYGVKD. The CDR3 nucleotides are TGTGCCATGGGGACAGGGAGCACTATCTATGGCTACACCTTC. Translated: CAMGTGSTIYGYTF.

This chain joins TRBV30 and TRBJ1-2; 11 positions agree with TRBD1. The CDR3 consists of 12 residues. J gave up 4 bases and V 8 bases, and 3 bases lay outside the gene matches. The germline gives CDR1 GTSNPN, CDR2 SVGIG (reference sequence). The CDR3 DNA follows: TGTGCCAGAGGGACAGGGGGCTATGGCTACACCTTC. Translated, it gives CARGTGGYGYTF.

This clone was observed a single time. The chain uses TRBV6-1 and TRBJ1-4; possibly TRBD1 for D (5 bases). The CDR3 is 16 residues long. Trimming cost V 1 base and J 8 bases, with 17 bases left between them. The V gene's germline CDR1 is MNHNS and CDR2 SASEGT. CDR3 bases: TGTGCCAGCAGTGAAGGCGGGGGAGGGTTACGGGAAAAACTGTTTTTT. The encoded protein is CASSEGGGGLREKLFF.

The chain joins TRBV27 to TRBJ1-2, with a tentative D call TRBD1 (5 bases). The CDR3 sequence is 15 residues long. The germline gives CDR1 MNHEY, CDR2 SMNVEV (reference sequence). V was trimmed by 4 bases and J by 7 bases, leaving 19 bases between them. The CDR3 spells CASSSLEGVYGGYTF. CDR3 nucleotides: TGTGCCAGCAGTTCCCTTGAAGGGGTCTACGGTGGCTACACCTTC.